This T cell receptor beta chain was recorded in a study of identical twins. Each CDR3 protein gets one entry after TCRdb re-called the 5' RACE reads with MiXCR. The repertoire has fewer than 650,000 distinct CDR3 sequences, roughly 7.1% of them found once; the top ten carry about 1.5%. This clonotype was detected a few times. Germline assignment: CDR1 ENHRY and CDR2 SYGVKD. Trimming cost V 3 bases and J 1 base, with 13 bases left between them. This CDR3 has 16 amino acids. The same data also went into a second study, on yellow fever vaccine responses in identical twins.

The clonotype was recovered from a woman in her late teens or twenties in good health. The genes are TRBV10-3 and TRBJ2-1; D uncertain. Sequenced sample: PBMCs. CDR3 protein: CAISESPVGSYNEQFF. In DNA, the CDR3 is TGTGCCATCAGTGAATCCCCGGTGGGGTCCTACAATGAGCAGTTCTTC.